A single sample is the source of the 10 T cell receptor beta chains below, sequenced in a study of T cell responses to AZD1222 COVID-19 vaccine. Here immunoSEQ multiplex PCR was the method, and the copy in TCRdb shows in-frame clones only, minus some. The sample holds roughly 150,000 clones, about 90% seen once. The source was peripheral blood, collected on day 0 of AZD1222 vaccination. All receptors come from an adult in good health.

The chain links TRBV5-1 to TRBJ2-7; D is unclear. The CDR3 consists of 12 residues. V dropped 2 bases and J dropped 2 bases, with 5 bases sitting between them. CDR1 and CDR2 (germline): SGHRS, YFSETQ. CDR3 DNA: TGCGCCAGCAGCTTTGGGACCTACGAGCAGTACTTC. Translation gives CASSFGTYEQYF.

CDR3 DNA: TGTGCCAGCAGCGACGTTAACAATCAGCCCCAGCATTTT. Translated, it gives CASSDVNNQPQHF. The V call is TRBV28, the J call TRBJ1-5; D ambiguous. Between the trimmed V and J ends, which lost 6 bases and 3 bases, there was a span of 9 bases. CDR3 length: 13 amino acids. Germline CDR1 MDHEN, CDR2 SYDVKM.

This CDR3 is CASSYPASGSHDETQYF. The CDR3 DNA follows: TGTGCCAGCAGCTACCCGGCTAGCGGGAGCCACGACGAGACCCAGTACTTC. The chain has TRBV7-9 and TRBJ2-5, with 10 positions matching TRBD2. The junction had 13 bases not matched to a gene; V was cut back by 4 bases and J by 5 bases. This CDR3 is built from 17 residues. The germline V gene has CDR1 SEHNR and CDR2 FQNEAQ (reference sequence). Supplemented by reference TRBV7-9 and TRBJ2-5, the full variable domain reads DTGVSQNPRHKITKRGQNVTFRCDPISEHNRLYWYRQTLGQGPEFLTYFQNEAQLEKSRLLSDRFSAERPKGSFSTLEIQRTEQGDSAMYLCASSYPASGSHDETQYFGPGTRLLVL.

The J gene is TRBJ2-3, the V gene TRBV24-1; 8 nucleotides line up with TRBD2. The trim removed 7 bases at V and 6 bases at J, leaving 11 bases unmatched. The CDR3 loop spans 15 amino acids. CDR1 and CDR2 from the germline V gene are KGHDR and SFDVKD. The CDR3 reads CATSPTAGDADTQYF. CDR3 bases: TGTGCCACCAGCCCTACAGCGGGAGATGCGGATACGCAGTATTTT.

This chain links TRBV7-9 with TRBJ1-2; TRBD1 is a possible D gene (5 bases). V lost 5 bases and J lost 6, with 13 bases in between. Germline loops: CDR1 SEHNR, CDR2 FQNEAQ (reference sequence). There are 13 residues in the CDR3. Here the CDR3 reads CASSLGTVHGYTF. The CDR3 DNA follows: TGTGCCAGCAGCCTCGGGACGGTGCATGGCTACACCTTC.

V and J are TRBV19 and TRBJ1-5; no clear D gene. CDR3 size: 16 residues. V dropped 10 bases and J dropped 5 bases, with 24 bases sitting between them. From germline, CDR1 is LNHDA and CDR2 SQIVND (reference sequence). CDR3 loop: CATIKRASPRDQPQHF. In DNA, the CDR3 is TGTGCCACCATTAAGCGGGCATCCCCAAGGGATCAGCCCCAGCATTTT. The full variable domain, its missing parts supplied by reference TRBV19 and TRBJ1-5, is DGGITQSPKYLFRKEGQNVTLSCEQNLNHDAMYWYRQDPGQGLRLIYYSQIVNDFQKGDIAEGYSVSREKKESFPLTVTSAQKNPTAFYLCATIKRASPRDQPQHFGDGTRLSIL.

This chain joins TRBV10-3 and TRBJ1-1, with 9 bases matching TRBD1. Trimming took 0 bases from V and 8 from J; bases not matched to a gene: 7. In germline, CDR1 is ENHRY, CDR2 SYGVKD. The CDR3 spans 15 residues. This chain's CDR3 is CAISESRDREREAFF. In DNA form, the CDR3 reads TGTGCCATCAGTGAGTCCCGGGACAGGGAACGCGAAGCTTTCTTT.

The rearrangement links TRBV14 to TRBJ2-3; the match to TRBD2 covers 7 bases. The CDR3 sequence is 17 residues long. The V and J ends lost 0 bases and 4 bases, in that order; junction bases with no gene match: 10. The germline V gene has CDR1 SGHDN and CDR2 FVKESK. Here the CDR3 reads CASSQEMAGVGPDTQYF. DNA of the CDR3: TGTGCCAGCAGCCAAGAAATGGCGGGAGTGGGCCCAGATACGCAGTATTTT.

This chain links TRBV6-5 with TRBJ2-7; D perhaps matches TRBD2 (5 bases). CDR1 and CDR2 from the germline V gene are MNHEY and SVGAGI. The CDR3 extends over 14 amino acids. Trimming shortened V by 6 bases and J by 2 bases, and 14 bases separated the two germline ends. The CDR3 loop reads CASRQDWGAYEQYF. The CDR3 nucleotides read TGTGCCAGCAGGCAGGACTGGGGAGCCTACGAGCAGTACTTC.

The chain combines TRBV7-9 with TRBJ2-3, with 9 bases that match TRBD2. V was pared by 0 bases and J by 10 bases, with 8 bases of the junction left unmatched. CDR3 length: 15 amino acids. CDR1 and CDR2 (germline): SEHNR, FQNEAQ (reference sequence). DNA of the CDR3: TGTGCCAGCAGCTTAGCCCTAGCGGGGTTGGAAGCGCAGTATTTT. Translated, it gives CASSLALAGLEAQYF.